The clone carrying this T cell receptor (beta chain) was seen a few times. Its antigen is unknown. This sample stems from a study of post-analysis software for immune sequencing data. Study background: Several disease courses (relapsing-remitting, secondary progressive and progressive-relapsing) of multiple sclerosis were included. Study findings and constraints: Samples sharing a preparation batch grouped tightly together when assessed by F measure. Compared against controls, patients with multiple sclerosis displayed significantly lower normalized Chao1 diversity.

Unique molecular identifiers were present in the TCR beta cDNA libraries. Input of about 1 to 11 million T cells yielded roughly 0.5 million cDNA molecules. TCRdb reprocessed the PCR reads with MiXCR, giving one entry per CDR3 protein. The sample gives about 500,000 distinct CDR3 sequences, roughly 45% of which show up once; over 10% is in the top ten. The receptor comes from a girl aged 5 to 17 with multiple sclerosis. Sample: blood.

The chain's CDR3 is CASSSPGQGFEQFF. CDR3 in DNA: TGTGCCAGCAGTTCGCCGGGACAGGGTTTTGAGCAGTTCTTC. The J gene is TRBJ2-1, the V gene TRBV28; 9 bases match TRBD1. The CDR3 length is 14 residues. Trimming at V came to 4 bases and at J to 9 bases, leaving 7 bases not matched to a gene. Germline loops: CDR1 MDHEN, CDR2 SYDVKM.